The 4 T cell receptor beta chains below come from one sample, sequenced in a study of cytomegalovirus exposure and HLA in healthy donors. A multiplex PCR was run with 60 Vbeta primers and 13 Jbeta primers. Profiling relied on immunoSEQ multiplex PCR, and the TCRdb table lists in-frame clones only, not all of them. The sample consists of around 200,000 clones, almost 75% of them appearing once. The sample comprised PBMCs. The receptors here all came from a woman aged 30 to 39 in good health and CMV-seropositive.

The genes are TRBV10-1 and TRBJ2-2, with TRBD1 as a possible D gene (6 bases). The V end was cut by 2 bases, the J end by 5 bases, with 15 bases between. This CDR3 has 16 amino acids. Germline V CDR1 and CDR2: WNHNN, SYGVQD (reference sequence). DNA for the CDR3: TGCGCCAGCAGTGAGAAGAGGGGGACAAGAACCGGGGAGCTGTTTTTT. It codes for CASSEKRGTRTGELFF.

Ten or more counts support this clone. CDR3 bases: TGTGCCAGCAGTGAAGTTGGGGACAAACACACCGGGGAGCTGTTTTTT. Its translation: CASSEVGDKHTGELFF. The chain couples TRBV6-1 to TRBJ2-2, with D perhaps matching TRBD1 (6 bases). The germline V gene encodes CDR1 MNHNS and CDR2 SASEGT. Deletions cut 1 base from V and 3 bases from J, with 12 bases between. The CDR3 spans 16 residues.

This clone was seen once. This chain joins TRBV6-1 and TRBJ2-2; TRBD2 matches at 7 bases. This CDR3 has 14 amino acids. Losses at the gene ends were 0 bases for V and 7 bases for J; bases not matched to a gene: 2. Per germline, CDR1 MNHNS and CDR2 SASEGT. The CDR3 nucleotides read TGTGCCAGCAGTGAAGCGGGGGGGGTCGGGGAGCTGTTTTTT. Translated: CASSEAGGVGELFF.

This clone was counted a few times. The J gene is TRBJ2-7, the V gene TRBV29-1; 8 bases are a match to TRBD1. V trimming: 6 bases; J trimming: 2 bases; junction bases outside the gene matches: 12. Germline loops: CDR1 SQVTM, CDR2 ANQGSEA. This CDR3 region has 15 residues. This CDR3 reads CSVRDSTGETYEQYF. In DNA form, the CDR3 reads TGCAGCGTCCGAGACTCGACAGGGGAGACCTACGAGCAGTACTTC.